This T cell receptor beta chain was profiled in a study of CD8 T cells in ankylosing spondylitis. Study findings and constraints: The authors found the disease-linked clones to be CD8+ and relatively rare in peripheral blood. One TCR beta motif, made up of about 8 highly homologous variants, appeared characteristic of ankylosing spondylitis blood.

This CDR3 comprises 13 residues. Per germline, CDR1 GTSNPN and CDR2 SVGIG (reference sequence). Trimming took off 8 bases at V and 7 bases at J, with 18 bases between the two ends. As to this clonotype: Its antigen is not known.

A single record per CDR3 protein comes from TCRdb applying MiXCR to the 5' RACE reads. The sample consists of 470,000 or so distinct CDR3 sequences, 26% of them appearing once. The TCR comes from a male donor with ankylosing spondylitis. J is TRBJ2-1 and V is TRBV30; D may be TRBD1 or TRBD2 (5 bases each). The sample taken for sequencing was blood, either unsorted or a sorted T cell fraction (not recorded which). Here the CDR3 DNA reads TGTGCCCATATGCAGGGTTCGGGGAATGAGCAGTTCTTC. Its protein product is CAHMQGSGNEQFF.